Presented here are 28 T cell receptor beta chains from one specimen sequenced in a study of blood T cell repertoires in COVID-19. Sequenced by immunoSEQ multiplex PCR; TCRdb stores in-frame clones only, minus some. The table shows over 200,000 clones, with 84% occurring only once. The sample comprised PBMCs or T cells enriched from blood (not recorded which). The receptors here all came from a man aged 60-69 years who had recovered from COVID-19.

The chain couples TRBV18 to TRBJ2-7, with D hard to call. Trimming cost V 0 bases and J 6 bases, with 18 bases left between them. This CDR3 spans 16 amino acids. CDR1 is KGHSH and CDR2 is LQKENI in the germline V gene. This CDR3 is CASSPPMGSLSLEQYF. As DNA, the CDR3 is TGTGCCAGCTCACCACCTATGGGCAGTTTATCCCTCGAGCAGTACTTC.

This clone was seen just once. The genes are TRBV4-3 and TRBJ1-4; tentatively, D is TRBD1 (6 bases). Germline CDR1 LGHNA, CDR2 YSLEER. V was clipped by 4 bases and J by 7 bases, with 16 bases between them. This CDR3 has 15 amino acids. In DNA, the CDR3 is TGCGCCAGCAGCCCTACAGGGTACGTGGGTGAAAAACTGTTTTTT. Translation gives CASSPTGYVGEKLFF.

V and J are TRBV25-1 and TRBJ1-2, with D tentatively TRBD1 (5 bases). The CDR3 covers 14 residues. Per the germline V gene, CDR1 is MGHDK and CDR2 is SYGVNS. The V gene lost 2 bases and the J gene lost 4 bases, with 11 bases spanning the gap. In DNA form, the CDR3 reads TGTGCCAGCAGTGAACAAGACAGACGCTATGGCTACACCTTC. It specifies CASSEQDRRYGYTF.

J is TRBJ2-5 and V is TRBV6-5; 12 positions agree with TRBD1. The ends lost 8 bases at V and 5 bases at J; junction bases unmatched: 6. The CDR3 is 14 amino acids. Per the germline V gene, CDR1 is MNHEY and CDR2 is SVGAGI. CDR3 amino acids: CASWDRGLTETQYF. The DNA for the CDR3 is TGTGCCAGCTGGGACAGGGGGCTTACGGAGACCCAGTACTTC.

In DNA, the CDR3 is TGTGCCAGTACAGCCCCTGGGCTAGCGGGCGAGACCCAGTACTTC. It codes for CASTAPGLAGETQYF. This chain connects TRBV19 to TRBJ2-5; 8 bases are shared with TRBD2. J gave up 5 bases and V 7 bases, and 12 bases lay outside the gene matches. This CDR3 contains 15 residues. Germline loops: CDR1 LNHDA, CDR2 SQIVND (reference sequence). Together with reference TRBV19 and TRBJ2-5, the CDR3 gives the full variable domain: DGGITQSPKYLFRKEGQNVTLSCEQNLNHDAMYWYRQDPGQGLRLIYYSQIVNDFQKGDIAEGYSVSREKKESFPLTVTSAQKNPTAFYLCASTAPGLAGETQYFGPGTRLLVL.

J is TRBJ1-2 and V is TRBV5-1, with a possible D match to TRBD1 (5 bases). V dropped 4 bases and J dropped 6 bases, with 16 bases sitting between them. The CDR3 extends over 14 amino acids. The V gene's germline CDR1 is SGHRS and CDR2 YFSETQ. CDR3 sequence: CASSLMGGEDGYTF. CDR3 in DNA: TGCGCCAGCAGCCTGATGGGAGGGGAGGATGGCTACACCTTC.

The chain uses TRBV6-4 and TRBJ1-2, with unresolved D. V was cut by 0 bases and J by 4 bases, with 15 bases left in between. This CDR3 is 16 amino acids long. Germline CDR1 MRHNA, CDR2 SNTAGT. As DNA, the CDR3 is TGTGCCAGCAGTGACTCCGGCCGGTACGGAGGCTATGGCTACACCTTC. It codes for CASSDSGRYGGYGYTF.

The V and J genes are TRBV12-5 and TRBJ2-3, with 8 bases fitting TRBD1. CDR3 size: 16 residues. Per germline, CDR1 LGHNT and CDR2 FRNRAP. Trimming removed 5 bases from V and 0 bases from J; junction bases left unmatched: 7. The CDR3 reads CASGPTGATSTDTQYF. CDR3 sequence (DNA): TGTGCTAGTGGTCCGACAGGGGCCACTAGCACAGATACGCAGTATTTT.

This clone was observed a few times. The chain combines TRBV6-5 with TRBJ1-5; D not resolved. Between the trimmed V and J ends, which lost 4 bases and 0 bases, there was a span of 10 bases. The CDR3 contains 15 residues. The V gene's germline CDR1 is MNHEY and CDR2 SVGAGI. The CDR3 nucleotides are TGTGCCAGCAGTTCAGGACTAAATAGCAATCAGCCCCAGCATTTT. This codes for CASSSGLNSNQPQHF.

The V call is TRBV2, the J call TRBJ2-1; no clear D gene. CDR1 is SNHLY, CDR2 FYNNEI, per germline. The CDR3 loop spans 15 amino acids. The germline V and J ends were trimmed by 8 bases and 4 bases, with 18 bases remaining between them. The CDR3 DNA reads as TGTGCCAGCCCGGCCGGAGCATTAAAGTACAATGAGCAGTTCTTC. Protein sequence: CASPAGALKYNEQFF.

The CDR3 nucleotides read TGTGCCATCAGAACAGGGGAAGTTGGGACTGAAGCTTTCTTT. Its protein is CAIRTGEVGTEAFF. This chain joins TRBV10-3 and TRBJ1-1; 7 bases line up with TRBD1. This CDR3 contains 14 residues. After removal of 6 bases from V and 5 bases from J, the junction contained 9 bases not matched to a gene. Germline V gene data show CDR1 as ENHRY and CDR2 as SYGVKD.

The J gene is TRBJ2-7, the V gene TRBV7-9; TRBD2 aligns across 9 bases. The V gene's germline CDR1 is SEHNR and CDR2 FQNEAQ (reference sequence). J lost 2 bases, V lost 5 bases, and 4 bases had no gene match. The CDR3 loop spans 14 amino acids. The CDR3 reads CASSLASGAYEQYF. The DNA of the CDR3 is TGTGCCAGCAGCCTGGCTAGCGGGGCCTACGAGCAGTACTTC.

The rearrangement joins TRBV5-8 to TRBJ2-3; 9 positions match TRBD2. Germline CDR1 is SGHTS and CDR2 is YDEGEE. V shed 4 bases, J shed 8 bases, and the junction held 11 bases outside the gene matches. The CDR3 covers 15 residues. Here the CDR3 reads CASSLGLAFLGTQYF. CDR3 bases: TGTGCCAGCAGCCTGGGACTAGCCTTTCTGGGTACGCAGTATTTT. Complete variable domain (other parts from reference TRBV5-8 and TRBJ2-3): EAGVTQSPTHLIKTRGQQATLRCSPISGHTSVYWYQQALGLGLQFLLWYDEGEERNRGNFPPRFSGRQFPNYSSELNVNALELEDSALYLCASSLGLAFLGTQYFGPGTRLTVL.

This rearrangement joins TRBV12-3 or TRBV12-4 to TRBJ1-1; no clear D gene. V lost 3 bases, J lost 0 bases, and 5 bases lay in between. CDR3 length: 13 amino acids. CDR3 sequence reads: CASSFSVNTEAFF. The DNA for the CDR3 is TGTGCCAGCAGTTTTTCGGTGAACACTGAAGCTTTCTTT.

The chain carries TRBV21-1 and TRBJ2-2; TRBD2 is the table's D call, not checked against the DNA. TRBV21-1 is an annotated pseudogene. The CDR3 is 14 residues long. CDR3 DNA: TGTGCCAGCAGCAAAGTCGGGGGTTCGGGGGAGCTGTTTTTT. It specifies CASSKVGGSGELFF.

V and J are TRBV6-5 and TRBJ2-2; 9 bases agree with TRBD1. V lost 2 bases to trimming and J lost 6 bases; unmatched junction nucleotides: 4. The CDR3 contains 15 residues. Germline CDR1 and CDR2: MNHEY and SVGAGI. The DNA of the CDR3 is TGTGCCAGCAGTTACAGGAGACAGGGGGCCGGGGAGCTGTTTTTT. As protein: CASSYRRQGAGELFF.

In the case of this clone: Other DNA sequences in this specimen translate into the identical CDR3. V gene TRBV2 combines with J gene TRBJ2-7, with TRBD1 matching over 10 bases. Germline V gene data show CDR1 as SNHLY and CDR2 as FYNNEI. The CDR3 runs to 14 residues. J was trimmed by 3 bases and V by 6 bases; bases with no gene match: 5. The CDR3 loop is CASRRQGAVYEQYF. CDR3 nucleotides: TGTGCCAGCAGGCGACAGGGGGCTGTCTACGAGCAGTACTTC.

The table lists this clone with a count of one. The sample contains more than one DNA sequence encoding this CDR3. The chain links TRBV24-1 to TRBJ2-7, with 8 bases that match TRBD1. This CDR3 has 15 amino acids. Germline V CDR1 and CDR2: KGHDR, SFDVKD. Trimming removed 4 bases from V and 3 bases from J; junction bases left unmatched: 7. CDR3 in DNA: TGTGCCACCAGTGACCCCGGACAGGGTAGCTACGAGCAGTACTTC. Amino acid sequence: CATSDPGQGSYEQYF.

Here the CDR3 DNA reads TGTGCCAGCAGTGTGGGACAGGGAAATAAGTACAATGAGCAGTTCTTC. This codes for CASSVGQGNKYNEQFF. The chain is built from TRBV2 and TRBJ2-1; 9 bases are a match to TRBD1. The V gene end was trimmed by 4 bases and the J gene end by 4 bases; junction bases not matched to a gene: 8. CDR1 is SNHLY, CDR2 FYNNEI, per germline. CDR3 length equals 16 residues.

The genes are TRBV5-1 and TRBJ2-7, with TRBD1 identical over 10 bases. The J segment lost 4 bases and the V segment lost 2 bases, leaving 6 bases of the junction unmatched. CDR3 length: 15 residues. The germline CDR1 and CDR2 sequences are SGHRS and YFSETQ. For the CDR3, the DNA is TGCGCCAGCAGCTTAGGGACAGGGGAAGTTTACGAGCAGTACTTC. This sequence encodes CASSLGTGEVYEQYF.

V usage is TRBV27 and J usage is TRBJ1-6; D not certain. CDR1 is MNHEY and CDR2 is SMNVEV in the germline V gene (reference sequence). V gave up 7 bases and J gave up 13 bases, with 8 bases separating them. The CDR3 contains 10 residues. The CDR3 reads CASTGEPLHF. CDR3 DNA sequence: TGTGCCAGCACTGGTGAGCCCCTCCACTTT.

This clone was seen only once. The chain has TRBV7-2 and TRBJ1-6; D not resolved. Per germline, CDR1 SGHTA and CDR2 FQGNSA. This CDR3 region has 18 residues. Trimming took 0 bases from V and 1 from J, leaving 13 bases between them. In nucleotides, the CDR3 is TGTGCCAGCAGCTTAGCGTGGGGAGAGGGATCCTATAATTCACCCCTCCACTTT. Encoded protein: CASSLAWGEGSYNSPLHF.

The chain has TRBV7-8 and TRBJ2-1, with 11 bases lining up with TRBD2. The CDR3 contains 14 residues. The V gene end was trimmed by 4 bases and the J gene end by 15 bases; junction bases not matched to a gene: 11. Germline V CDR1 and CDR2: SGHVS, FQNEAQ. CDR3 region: CASSYSGGAFKSFF. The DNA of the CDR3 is TGTGCCAGCAGCTATAGCGGGGGGGCCTTCAAATCGTTCTTC. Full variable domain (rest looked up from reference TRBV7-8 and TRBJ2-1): GAGVSQSPRYKVAKRGQDVALRCDPISGHVSLFWYQQALGQGPEFLTYFQNEAQLDKSGLPSDRFFAERPEGSVSTLKIQRTQQEDSAVYLCASSYSGGAFKSFFGPGTRLTVL.

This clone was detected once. DNA for the CDR3: TGTGCCAGCAGCTTACTATGGAGCTCCTACAATGAGCAGTTCTTC. It yields the protein CASSLLWSSYNEQFF. The chain joins TRBV11-2 to TRBJ2-1; D gene unclear. Trimming stripped 2 bases from V and 0 bases from J, with 8 bases between. The CDR3 is 15 amino acids. CDR1 SGHAT and CDR2 FQNNGV come from the germline V gene. The full variable domain, its missing parts supplied by reference TRBV11-2 and TRBJ2-1, is EAGVAQSPRYKIIEKRQSVAFWCNPISGHATLYWYQQILGQGPKLLIQFQNNGVVDDSQLPKDRFSAERLKGVDSTLKIQPAKLEDSAVYLCASSLLWSSYNEQFFGPGTRLTVL.

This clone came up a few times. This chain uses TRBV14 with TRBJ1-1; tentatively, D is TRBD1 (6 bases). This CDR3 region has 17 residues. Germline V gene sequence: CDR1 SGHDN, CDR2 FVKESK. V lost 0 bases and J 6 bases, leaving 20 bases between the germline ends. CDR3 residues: CASSQDQFAWGRAEAFF. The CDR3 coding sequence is TGTGCCAGCAGCCAAGATCAGTTTGCGTGGGGGCGCGCTGAAGCTTTCTTT. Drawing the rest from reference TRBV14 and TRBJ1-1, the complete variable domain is EAGVTQFPSHSVIEKGQTVTLRCDPISGHDNLYWYRRVMGKEIKFLLHFVKESKQDESGMPNNRFLAERTGGTYSTLKVQPAELEDSGVYFCASSQDQFAWGRAEAFFGQGTRLTVV.

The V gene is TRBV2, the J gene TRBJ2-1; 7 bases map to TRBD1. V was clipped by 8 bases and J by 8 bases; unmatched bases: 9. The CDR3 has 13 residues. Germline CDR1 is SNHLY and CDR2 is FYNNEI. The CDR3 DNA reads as TGTGCCAGCTGGGACAGCAGTTCGGATGAGCAGTTCTTC. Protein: CASWDSSSDEQFF.

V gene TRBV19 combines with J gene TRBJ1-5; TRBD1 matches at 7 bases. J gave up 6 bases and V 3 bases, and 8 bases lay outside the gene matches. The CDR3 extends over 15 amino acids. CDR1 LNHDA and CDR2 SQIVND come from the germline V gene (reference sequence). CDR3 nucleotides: TGTGCCAGTAGTATGACAGGGTTTCGGAGTCAGCCCCAGCATTTT. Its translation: CASSMTGFRSQPQHF.

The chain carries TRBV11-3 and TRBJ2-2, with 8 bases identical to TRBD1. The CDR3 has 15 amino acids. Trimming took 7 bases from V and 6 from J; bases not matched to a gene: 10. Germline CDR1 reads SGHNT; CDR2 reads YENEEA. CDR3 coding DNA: TGTGCCAGCAACGAAGCTCAGGGGGCCCCCGGGGAGCTGTTTTTT. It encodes CASNEAQGAPGELFF.